The 20 T cell receptor beta chains below all came from one sample that was sequenced in a study of PD-1 blockade in mismatch repair-deficient tumors. Clones were sequenced by immunoSEQ multiplex PCR, and TCRdb holds only the in-frame ones, with some missing. Found here are some 120,000 clones, around 87% of them singletons; the top ten hold around an eighth. Specimen: peripheral blood, collected 44 weeks after starting pembrolizumab. The receptors shown here come from an adult with mismatch repair-deficient cancer.

V and J are TRBV19 and TRBJ2-1; D uncertain. The germline V and J ends were trimmed by 1 base and 3 bases, with 7 bases remaining between them. The CDR3 has 14 residues. CDR1 is LNHDA, CDR2 SQIVND, per germline (reference sequence). CDR3 nucleotides: TGTGCCAGTAGTATAGGGCCGGGCTACAATGAGCAGTTCTTC. This gives the protein CASSIGPGYNEQFF. Combining the CDR3 with reference TRBV19 and TRBJ2-1 gives the whole variable domain DGGITQSPKYLFRKEGQNVTLSCEQNLNHDAMYWYRQDPGQGLRLIYYSQIVNDFQKGDIAEGYSVSREKKESFPLTVTSAQKNPTAFYLCASSIGPGYNEQFFGPGTRLTVL.

This chain uses TRBV5-4 with TRBJ2-5, with D possibly TRBD2 on 5 matching bases. CDR3 size: 16 residues. The V and J ends lost 0 bases and 0 bases respectively, with 12 bases between them. CDR1 and CDR2 (germline): SGHNT, YYREEE (reference sequence). The CDR3 sequence: CASSLGRVRYQETQYF. As DNA, the CDR3 is TGTGCCAGCAGCTTGGGGCGGGTCCGGTACCAAGAGACCCAGTACTTC.

This chain links TRBV4-3 with TRBJ2-3, with TRBD2 matching over 8 bases. Germline assignment: CDR1 LGHNA and CDR2 YSLEER. V was pared by 4 bases and J by 7 bases, with 10 bases of the junction left unmatched. This CDR3 spans 15 amino acids. As DNA, the CDR3 is TGCGCCAGCAGCCTCACTAGCGGTTTCTTTAATACGCAGTATTTT. Translated: CASSLTSGFFNTQYF.

This clone has just one count. In nucleotides, the CDR3 is TGTGCCAGCAGTCTGACAGACGGGCGCAATCAGCCCCAGCATTTT. Its protein is CASSLTDGRNQPQHF. The gene calls are TRBV28 and TRBJ1-5; a weak D match, TRBD1 (5 bases). The CDR3 has 15 residues. Trimming removed 5 bases from V and 2 bases from J, with 13 bases in between. Germline V gives CDR1 MDHEN, CDR2 SYDVKM.

The chain employs TRBV19 and TRBJ2-7; D unclear. The CDR3 loop spans 16 amino acids. V lost 4 bases to trimming and J lost 2 bases, with 18 bases between them. CDR1 LNHDA and CDR2 SQIVND come from the germline V gene (reference sequence). The CDR3 region has the DNA TGTGCCAGTAGTAGGCCCCCAATTGGAAGACCCTACGAGCAGTACTTC. It yields the protein CASSRPPIGRPYEQYF.

V is TRBV29-1 and J is TRBJ2-2; 10 nucleotides match TRBD2. CDR1 and CDR2 (germline): SQVTM, ANQGSEA. Trimming removed 6 bases from V and 8 bases from J; junction bases left unmatched: 9. The CDR3 is 14 residues long. CDR3 DNA sequence: TGCAGCGTCGGTCCCGGGACTAGCGAGGGGGAGCTGTTTTTT. Translated: CSVGPGTSEGELFF.

This clone was observed a handful of times. The chain carries TRBV7-9 and TRBJ1-2, with 8 bases fitting TRBD1. This CDR3 spans 15 amino acids. Losses at the gene ends were 5 bases for V and 4 bases for J; bases not matched to a gene: 9. Germline V CDR1 and CDR2: SEHNR, FQNEAQ (reference sequence). CDR3 loop: CASSQGQGDTYGYTF. In nucleotides, the CDR3 is TGTGCCAGCAGCCAAGGACAGGGAGACACCTATGGCTACACCTTC.

The gene calls are TRBV6-1 and TRBJ2-1; 13 bases are shared with TRBD2. Germline loops: CDR1 MNHNS, CDR2 SASEGT. The CDR3 totals 15 residues. The trim removed 6 bases at V and 8 bases at J, leaving 7 bases unmatched. DNA of the CDR3: TGTGCCAGCAGGGCGGGGACTAGCGGGATTGATGAGCAGTTCTTC. It encodes CASRAGTSGIDEQFF.

The gene calls are TRBV10-3 and TRBJ1-5, with D maybe TRBD1 (5 bases). Germline-derived CDR1 and CDR2 are ENHRY and SYGVKD. The CDR3 is made up of 14 amino acids. V lost 3 bases and J 10 bases, leaving 16 bases between the germline ends. Here the CDR3 DNA reads TGTGCCATCAGTGATGGGGGACCGGGGCCTCCCCAGCATTTT. Residues: CAISDGGPGPPQHF.

The CDR3 sequence: CSVAGQSSYEQYF. DNA for the CDR3: TGCAGCGTGGCGGGACAGAGCTCCTACGAGCAGTACTTC. The rearrangement links TRBV29-1 to TRBJ2-7; possible D gene TRBD1, 7 bases. Deletions cut 6 bases from V and 0 bases from J, with 12 bases between. The germline gives CDR1 SQVTM, CDR2 ANQGSEA. This CDR3 contains 13 residues.

The rearrangement links TRBV6-5 to TRBJ2-7; D is perhaps TRBD1 (5 bases). The V and J ends lost 2 bases and 4 bases respectively, with 12 bases between them. The CDR3 has 14 amino acids. Germline loops: CDR1 MNHEY, CDR2 SVGAGI. CDR3 sequence: CASSYSRGPYEQYF. The CDR3 DNA sequence: TGTGCCAGCAGTTACAGTAGGGGCCCATACGAGCAGTACTTC.

This sequence joins TRBV5-6 and TRBJ2-4, with 11 bases identical to TRBD1. The length of the CDR3 is 13 residues. V lost 4 bases and J lost 10; bases outside the gene matches: 4. CDR1 is SGHDT and CDR2 is YYEEEE in the germline V gene. CDR3 region: CASSPGQGGIQYF. The CDR3 bases are TGTGCCAGCAGCCCGGGACAGGGGGGGATTCAGTACTTC.

The chain has TRBV28 and TRBJ2-5; 11 nucleotides match TRBD2. V shed 5 bases and J 4 bases; nucleotides not matched to a gene: 6. The CDR3 is 15 amino acids. The germline CDR1 and CDR2 sequences are MDHEN and SYDVKM. CDR3 in DNA: TGTGCCAGCAGTGTAGCGGGAGGGAGTGTAGAGACCCAGTACTTC. Translating gives CASSVAGGSVETQYF.

This chain uses TRBV5-8 with TRBJ2-7; 7 bases are a match to TRBD1. V trimming: 3 bases; J trimming: 7 bases; junction bases outside the gene matches: 10. The CDR3 length is 14 residues. The germline gives CDR1 SGHTS, CDR2 YDEGEE. CDR3 in amino acids: CASSSPWTGPEQYF. CDR3 nucleotide sequence: TGTGCCAGCAGCTCTCCGTGGACAGGCCCTGAGCAGTACTTC.

The chain couples TRBV4-1 to TRBJ2-3, with 10 positions matching TRBD2. The CDR3 has 17 amino acids. Germline lookup yields CDR1 MGHRA and CDR2 YSYEKL. Trimming cost V 1 base and J 3 bases; bases outside gene matches: 7. Here the CDR3 reads CASSQVKREGPTDTQYF. The CDR3 nucleotides read TGCGCCAGCAGCCAAGTCAAGCGGGAGGGCCCGACAGATACGCAGTATTTT.

A few counts support this clone. The J gene is TRBJ1-2, the V gene TRBV5-1; possible D gene TRBD1, 5 bases. Per germline, CDR1 SGHRS and CDR2 YFSETQ. The CDR3 spans 17 residues. The V gene lost 0 bases and the J gene lost 5 bases, with 20 bases spanning the gap. The CDR3 DNA reads as TGCGCCAGCAGCTTGGCTCGTTTAGACAGTACTACTTATGGCTACACCTTC. It codes for CASSLARLDSTTYGYTF.

The V call is TRBV11-1, the J call TRBJ2-7, with D possibly called TRBD1 or TRBD2 (5 bases each). Trimming took 2 bases from V and 2 from J, leaving 13 bases between them. The CDR3 is 15 amino acids. CDR1 and CDR2 (germline): SGHAT, FQDESV (reference sequence). The chain's CDR3 is CASSLPRDGTYEQYF. The CDR3 DNA reads TGTGCCAGCAGCTTACCCCGGGACGGAACCTACGAGCAGTACTTC. Filled out from reference TRBV11-1 and TRBJ2-7, the complete variable domain reads EAEVAQSPRYKITEKSQAVAFWCDPISGHATLYWYRQILGQGPELLVQFQDESVVDDSQLPKDRFSAERLKGVDSTLKIQPAELGDSAMYLCASSLPRDGTYEQYFGPGTRLTVT.

This clone has just one count. The chain employs TRBV6-5 and TRBJ2-7; TRBD1 matches at 8 bases. V dropped 2 bases and J dropped 4; count of bases not matched to a gene: 7. This CDR3 comprises 15 residues. Looked up from germline, CDR1 is MNHEY and CDR2 is SVGAGI. The CDR3 coding sequence is TGTGCCAGCAGTTACCCAAGACAGGGGCGATACGAGCAGTACTTC. Translated: CASSYPRQGRYEQYF.

The chain carries TRBV11-1 and TRBJ2-7; 8 nucleotides align to TRBD1. This CDR3 contains 17 residues. J lost 0 bases, V lost 5 bases, and 12 bases had no gene match. From germline, CDR1 is SGHAT and CDR2 FQDESV (reference sequence). CDR3 residues: CASSQPIGQGVSYEQYF. CDR3 DNA sequence: TGTGCCAGCAGCCAACCAATTGGACAGGGTGTCTCCTACGAGCAGTACTTC.

This chain joins TRBV6-5 and TRBJ1-4; D gene unclear. V lost 5 bases to trimming and J lost 3 bases, with 7 bases between them. The CDR3 sequence is 13 residues long. CDR1 is MNHEY and CDR2 is SVGAGI in the germline V gene. CDR3 loop: CASSIQANEKLFF. As DNA, the CDR3 is TGTGCCAGCAGTATCCAGGCTAATGAAAAACTGTTTTTT.